This T cell receptor (beta chain) came from a study of blood T cell repertoires in COVID-19. Study-level background: The origin of the acute and convalescent COVID-19 samples was the United States, Italy and Spain. T cells, B-cell-depleted T cells, or PBMCs provided the cDNA or gDNA that served as material.

Original processing notes: Amplification of reference gene primers was used by the study to estimate nucleated cell counts. TCRdb's copy holds only in-frame clones and misses some; the assay was immunoSEQ multiplex PCR. V, J and clone size are taken as reported in that table, and D and trimming were inferred from the DNA itself. The sample has 35,000 to 50,000 clones, around nine tenths seen once. Sequences were obtained from peripheral blood. The sequence was obtained from a human donor in a cohort sampled during active COVID-19.

CDR3 in amino acids: CASRMTGVNTEAFF. The CDR3 region has the DNA TGCGCCAGCAGGATGACAGGGGTGAACACTGAAGCTTTCTTT. This sequence joins TRBV5-1 and TRBJ1-1, with 8 bases that match TRBD1. Germline V gene lookup returns CDR1 SGHRS and CDR2 YFSETQ. V was clipped by 5 bases and J by 0 bases; unmatched bases: 3. The CDR3 consists of 14 residues.